This TCR beta chain is drawn from a study of OX40 agonist ivuxolimab in advanced cancers. Germline V gives CDR1 MDHEN, CDR2 SYDVKM. The V gene end was trimmed by 5 bases and the J gene end by 5 bases; junction bases not matched to a gene: 4. The CDR3 covers 14 residues. Produced via immunoSEQ multiplex PCR; TCRdb's table is partial and in-frame only. The sample holds approximately 31,000 clones, nearly 90% seen once. The sequenced sample was CD4+ or CD8+ T cells sorted from blood, obtained in a trial of the OX40 agonist ivuxolimab. The genes are TRBV28 and TRBJ1-5; 9 nucleotides line up with TRBD1. The receptor was derived from an adult with an advanced solid tumor such as melanoma, head and neck, liver or kidney cancer. In nucleotides, the CDR3 is TGTGCCAGCAGTCTCGGACAGGGGTATCAGCCCCAGCATTTT. Its translation is CASSLGQGYQPQHF.